These 18 T cell receptor beta chains share one sample of origin, sequenced in a study of tumor and adjacent non-tumor tissue in lung cancer. Three rounds of nested PCR, following a modified ARM-PCR protocol, produced the TCRbeta library. MiXCR, applied by TCRdb to the multiplex PCR reads, yields one record per CDR3 protein. The repertoire includes around 86,000 distinct CDR3 sequences, 72% of them detected once, and roughly 9% sits in the top ten. RNA was extracted from bulk tissue without any cell sorting. Sequencing was performed on lung tumor tissue. These receptors were collected from a woman in her thirties or forties with non-small cell lung cancer.

This clonotype was observed many times. The J gene is TRBJ2-7, the V gene TRBV13; TRBD1 aligns across 7 bases. From germline, CDR1 is PRHDT and CDR2 FYEKMQ (reference sequence). The V gene end was trimmed by 3 bases and the J gene end by 5 bases; junction bases not matched to a gene: 7. CDR3 size: 14 residues. In DNA, the CDR3 is TGTGCCAGCAGCTTTATAACCAGGGGGAACGAGCAGTACTTC. Encoded protein: CASSFITRGNEQYF.

To note about this clonotype: At one end, the junction sequence differs from germline, possibly due to a read error. The rearrangement uses TRBV20-1 and TRBJ2-7; D gene ambiguous. This CDR3 has 13 amino acids. CDR1 DFQATT and CDR2 SNEGSKA come from the germline V gene (reference sequence). CDR3 sequence (DNA): TGCAATGCTAGGCCGGTAGACCAATACGAGCAGTACTTC. Translated: CNARPVDQYEQYF.

V gene TRBV10-2 combines with J gene TRBJ1-5; no reliable D call. The CDR3 extends over 13 amino acids. Looked up from germline, CDR1 is WSHSY and CDR2 is SAAADI. The CDR3 is CTCSDRSNQPQHF. The CDR3 region has the DNA TGCACCTGCAGTGATCGCAGCAATCAGCCCCAGCATTTT.

On this clonotype: Possible read error: a much larger clone is one base away. The V call is TRBV5-6, the J call TRBJ1-3, with D hard to call. CDR1 and CDR2 from the germline V gene are SGHDT and YYEEEE. The CDR3 is 14 residues long. In DNA form, the CDR3 reads TGTGCCAGCAGCCGGGTCGACTCTGGAAACGCCATATATTTT. Translating it yields CASSRVDSGNAIYF. The full variable domain, in which reference TRBV5-6 and TRBJ1-3 provide the parts outside the CDR3, is DAGVTQSPTHLIKTRGQQVTLRCSPKSGHDTVSWYQQALGQGPQFIFQYYEEEERQRGNFPDRFSGHQFPNYSSELNVNALLLGDSALYLCASSRVDSGNAIYFGEGSWLTVV.

In the case of this clonotype: Germline is not matched at one junction end, which may reflect a read error. The rearrangement joins TRBV28 to TRBJ2-7; tentatively, D is TRBD1 (5 bases). Germline assignment: CDR1 MDHEN and CDR2 SYDVKM. This CDR3 is built from 12 residues. CDR3 bases: TGTGCCAGCGGGTGGGGCTCCTACGATCAGTACTTC. This sequence encodes CASGWGSYDQYF.

On this clonotype itself: A read error may explain this, as a much larger clone is one base away. This chain uses TRBV20-1 with TRBJ2-1, with 7 bases aligning to TRBD1. The CDR3 extends over 14 amino acids. Looked up from germline, CDR1 is DFQATT and CDR2 is SNEGSKA (reference sequence). CDR3 DNA sequence: TGCAATGCAGAACGACAGGGAAGAGGTAATGAGCAGTTCTTC. Its protein product is CNAERQGRGNEQFF.

The chain carries TRBV30 and TRBJ2-3; TRBD1 agrees at 7 bases. This CDR3 is 15 amino acids long. V trimming: 1 base; J trimming: 2 bases; junction bases outside the gene matches: 6. Per the germline V gene, CDR1 is GTSNPN and CDR2 is SVGIG (reference sequence). CDR3 in amino acids: CAWSARTGVTDTQYF. The CDR3 DNA reads as TGTGCCTGGAGTGCCCGGACAGGAGTCACAGATACGCAGTATTTT. The complete variable domain, with remaining parts taken from reference TRBV30 and TRBJ2-3, reads SQTIHQWPATLVQPVGSPLSLECTVEGTSNPNLYWYRQAAGRGLQLLFYSVGIGQISSEVPQNLSASRPQDRQFILSSKKLLLSDSGFYLCAWSARTGVTDTQYFGPGTRLTVL.

Note on this clonotype: A read error is possible here, since a much larger clone lies one base away. The genes are TRBV28 and TRBJ2-5; D may be TRBD2 (5 bases). Germline-derived CDR1 and CDR2 are MDHEN and SYDVKM. CDR3 length: 13 residues. CDR3 sequence: CAGSLTGKVTQYF. The CDR3 DNA reads TGTGCCGGCAGTTTAACGGGGAAGGTGACCCAGTACTTC. Together with reference TRBV28 and TRBJ2-5, the CDR3 gives the full variable domain: DVKVTQSSRYLVKRTGEKVFLECVQDMDHENMFWYRQDPGLGLRLIYFSYDVKMKEKGDIPEGYSVSREKKERFSLILESASTNQTSMYLCAGSLTGKVTQYFGPGTRLLVL.

The chain couples TRBV19 to TRBJ1-4; D not resolved. The CDR3 is made up of 14 amino acids. Germline assignment: CDR1 LNHDA and CDR2 SQIVND (reference sequence). V gave up 5 bases and J gave up 6 bases, with 13 bases separating them. The CDR3 reads CASSAQFFYEKLFF. The CDR3 bases are TGTGCCAGTAGTGCTCAGTTTTTCTATGAAAAACTGTTTTTT.

A remark on this clonotype: At one of its ends the junction is not consistent with the germline gene, which may arise from a read error. The rearrangement links TRBV4-1 to TRBJ2-5, with 11 positions matching TRBD1. CDR1 is MGHRA, CDR2 YSYEKL, per germline. CDR3 size: 16 residues. Here the CDR3 DNA reads TGCTCCAGCAGCCTGGGGGGACAGGGGGTCCAAGAGACCCAATACTTC. Its protein is CSSSLGGQGVQETQYF.

A word on this clonotype: A junction boundary mismatches the germline segment, possibly from a read error. The chain employs TRBV11-2 and TRBJ2-7, with 7 bases fitting TRBD1. The CDR3 contains 14 residues. Germline lookup yields CDR1 SGHAT and CDR2 FQNNGV. The CDR3 sequence is CVSSIQDRVYEQYF. CDR3 coding DNA: TGTGTCAGCAGCATTCAAGACAGGGTCTACGAGCAATACTTC. Variable domain in full (rest from reference TRBV11-2 and TRBJ2-7): EAGVAQSPRYKIIEKRQSVAFWCNPISGHATLYWYQQILGQGPKLLIQFQNNGVVDDSQLPKDRFSAERLKGVDSTLKIQPAKLEDSAVYLCVSSIQDRVYEQYFGPGTRLTVT.

This clonotype occurred a few times. This may stem from a read error, because a much larger clone lies one nucleotide away. This rearrangement joins TRBV5-1 to TRBJ2-5; D is possibly TRBD2 (6 bases). The germline V gene has CDR1 SGHRS and CDR2 YFSETQ. The CDR3 loop spans 13 amino acids. The V gene lost 5 bases and the J gene lost 3 bases, with 11 bases spanning the gap. Here the CDR3 DNA reads TGCGCCAGCAGAGTGTGGGGGGAAGAGACCCAGTACTTC. It yields the protein CASRVWGEETQYF.

In its sample, this clonotype was seen many times. This chain joins TRBV7-9 and TRBJ1-2; D unresolved. The CDR3 runs to 15 residues. Germline lookup yields CDR1 SEHNR and CDR2 FQNEAQ (reference sequence). V was pared by 3 bases and J by 5 bases, with 16 bases between. CDR3 nucleotide sequence: TGTGCCAGCAGCTTTCAGGCCTCGGCTTTATATGGCTACACCTTC. It translates to CASSFQASALYGYTF. The complete variable domain, with remaining parts taken from reference TRBV7-9 and TRBJ1-2, reads DTGVSQNPRHKITKRGQNVTFRCDPISEHNRLYWYRQTLGQGPEFLTYFQNEAQLEKSRLLSDRFSAERPKGSFSTLEIQRTEQGDSAMYLCASSFQASALYGYTFGSGTRLTVV.

Points on this clonotype: The germline gene is not matched at one end of the junction; a read error may be the cause. V is TRBV11-2 and J is TRBJ2-1; 9 bases fit TRBD2. Germline lookup yields CDR1 SGHAT and CDR2 FQNNGV. The CDR3 is 16 residues long. CDR3 region: CDSSLVLAGRVNDQFF. CDR3 coding DNA: TGTGACAGCAGCTTAGTTCTAGCGGGGCGCGTAAATGATCAGTTCTTC. Looking up the rest from reference TRBV11-2 and TRBJ2-1 gives the full variable domain: EAGVAQSPRYKIIEKRQSVAFWCNPISGHATLYWYQQILGQGPKLLIQFQNNGVVDDSQLPKDRFSAERLKGVDSTLKIQPAKLEDSAVYLCDSSLVLAGRVNDQFFGPGTRLTVL.

This clonotype was detected ten times or more. The V and J genes are TRBV30 and TRBJ1-3; 10 bases are a match to TRBD1. The CDR3 is made up of 12 amino acids. Losses at the gene ends were 8 bases for V and 5 bases for J; bases not matched to a gene: 3. The germline V gene has CDR1 GTSNPN and CDR2 SVGIG (reference sequence). The CDR3 loop is CAQGQGRNTIYF. CDR3 DNA sequence: TGTGCCCAGGGACAGGGGCGAAACACCATATATTTT. Looking up the rest from reference TRBV30 and TRBJ1-3 gives the full variable domain: SQTIHQWPATLVQPVGSPLSLECTVEGTSNPNLYWYRQAAGRGLQLLFYSVGIGQISSEVPQNLSASRPQDRQFILSSKKLLLSDSGFYLCAQGQGRNTIYFGEGSWLTVV.

A remark on this clonotype: Just one base apart from a much larger clone, this may be a read error. The chain carries TRBV20-1 and TRBJ2-1; D might be TRBD1 or TRBD2, each matching 6 bases. Germline V gene sequence: CDR1 DFQATT, CDR2 SNEGSKA (reference sequence). V was shortened by 6 bases and J by 2 bases, with 14 bases between the two germline ends. The CDR3 spans 14 residues. The CDR3 bases are TGCAGTGCACGACTAGAGGGGGCCTACAATGAGCAGTTCTTC. Protein sequence: CSARLEGAYNEQFF.

About this clonotype: A much larger clone lies a single base off, so this may be a read error. The J gene is TRBJ2-5, the V gene TRBV20-1, with 8 bases aligning to TRBD2. CDR1 DFQATT and CDR2 SNEGSKA come from the germline V gene (reference sequence). CDR3 length: 15 amino acids. The CDR3, as DNA: TGCACTGCTAGTAGGGGAAGCGGGGGCCAAGAGACCCAGTACTTC. This sequence encodes CTASRGSGGQETQYF.

This clonotype has ten or more counts. V and J are TRBV30 and TRBJ1-3; D unresolved. The ends were cut back, 3 bases at V and 2 bases at J, with 11 bases in the middle. This CDR3 has 14 residues. Germline loops: CDR1 GTSNPN, CDR2 SVGIG (reference sequence). The CDR3 protein is CAWRAKTTGNTIYF. The DNA for the CDR3 is TGTGCCTGGAGGGCAAAGACTACTGGAAACACCATATATTTT.